The source of this T cell receptor beta chain is a study of OX40 agonist ivuxolimab in advanced cancers. The study in broad terms: Ivuxolimab was a fully human IgG2 agonistic monoclonal antibody targeting the costimulatory receptor OX40 (CD134). The dose-escalation cohort was 82.7% male with a mean age of approximately 59 years, ranging from roughly 23 to 90. Patients were allowed to have had prior anti-PD-1, anti-PD-L1 or anti-CTLA-4 therapy, and around 40% of the dose-escalation patients had previously received checkpoint inhibitors. Of the approximately 54 dose-escalation patients, hepatocellular carcinoma was present in around 20, melanoma in approximately 15, renal cell carcinoma in 9 and head and neck cancer in 9. The monotherapy dose-escalation portion (N ≈ 56 patients) of the phase I ivuxolimab trial is reported in the paper. The point of sequencing TCRbeta in the periphery was to test whether ivuxolimab changed TCR sequence diversity and drove clonal T-cell expansion. Partial responses occurred in three dose-escalation patients: two with cutaneous melanoma and one with hepatocellular carcinoma. Intravenous ivuxolimab was administered to patients every 2 weeks at six dose levels: 0.01, 0.1, 0.3, 1.5, 3 and 10 mg/kg.

Overall study results and their limits: In the 0.1-3.0 mg/kg groups, partial responders had among the lowest normalized peripheral clonal expansion, particularly in CD8+ T cells. Clonal expansion of both CD4+ and CD8+ blood T cells was observed from baseline to week 6 at doses 0.1 to 3.0 mg/kg. Low levels of normalized T-cell clonal expansion were also seen in some nonresponding patients. After ivuxolimab, expanded clones were on average more numerous among CD8+ T cells than among CD4+ T cells. The antigen specificity of the peripheral T cells that underwent clonal expansion was not determined.

The cysteine opens and the phenylalanine closes a CDR3 of 12 amino acids. The read is trimmed to its CDR3 DNA, 36 bases read in frame from base 1. V loses 7 bases, J loses 3 bases, and the germline ends lie 8 bases apart. From the germline V gene, CDR1 is SGHRS and CDR2 is YFSETQ. For sequencing of the TCRbeta CDR3 region, genomic DNA was extracted from the sorted cells. The immunoSEQ Assay was used to sequence the TCRbeta CDR3 regions. Held by TCRdb, this immuneACCESS table contains in-frame sequences only and omits some clones. Under half of the omission traces to an unresolved V gene where checked; the cause of the rest is unknown. The sample yields about 99,000 clones; about 91% were counted once. Less than 0.4% of the sample goes to the ten largest clones. As for this clone: What this receptor recognizes is not known. Base quality data are lacking; no much larger clone is found one base away.

The trial excluded patients who had a history of autoimmune disease or were on systemic immunosuppression. In every dose cohort, peripheral blood was drawn for TCR sequencing at baseline, cycle 4 day 1, and cycle 7 day 1. Samples came from an open-label, multicenter, first-in-human phase I dose-escalation trial of ivuxolimab. The trial enrolled adults with locally advanced or metastatic head and neck squamous cell, hepatocellular, melanoma or renal cell carcinoma. Before TCR sequencing, CD4+ T cells and CD8+ T cells from peripheral blood were sorted into separate populations. The chain is encoded by TRBV5-1 joined to TRBJ2-1; perhaps TRBD1 is the D gene, with 5 bases matching. Specimen: CD4+ or CD8+ T cells sorted from blood, collected in a trial of the OX40 agonist ivuxolimab. The sequence came from an adult with an advanced solid tumor such as melanoma, head and neck, liver or kidney cancer. The nucleotides read TGCGCCAGCGGCAGGGACTACAATGAGCAGTTCTTC. Translated, this gives CASGRDYNEQFF.